A selection of T cell receptor beta chains follows, all from one sample in a study of T cell responses to AZD1222 COVID-19 vaccine. Measured with immunoSEQ multiplex PCR; TCRdb has only the in-frame clones, and not every one. This table holds 130,000 to 150,000 clones, approximately 89% found once. The sequencing here drew on peripheral blood, taken 28 days after the second AZD1222 dose. The origin of the receptors is an adult who received the AZD1222 COVID-19 vaccine. Each CDR3 is given without its conserved first and last residue. The order of the fields is clone size, V gene, CDR3 length, CDR3 protein. Clone sizes are given selectively: once, few, many, or a class where the clone is expanded.

once TRBV2 11 ASSDYWRYGYT
. TRBV27 10 ASSFFGAEAF
. TRBV24-1 13 ATTSGTGSDQPQH
. TRBV28 16 ASSTISPPQMESYGYT
. TRBV7-9 12 ASTSGGWNTEAF
. TRBV19 11 ASRKTGEAEAF
. TRBV5-4 15 ASSLAGLAGVWREQF
. TRBV7-2 15 ASSLRGTFSGANVLT
. TRBV27 12 ASSNRAVNTEAF
. TRBV10-1 14 AEALGGFYSNQPQH
. TRBV5-6 14 ASSPLAGGVHNEQF
. TRBV5-1 13 ASGASGLSYNEQF
. TRBV7-9 12 ASSSDRANEKLF
. TRBV7-9 13 ASRLGQGNTGELF
. TRBV18 11 ASSPGSDQPQH
once TRBV7-9 13 ASSLGQTPIYGYT
. TRBV19 14 ASRARGQGAGNTIY
once TRBV28 13 ASSSPYISTDTQY
. TRBV5-1 12 ASSLVPGDAEAF
. TRBV19 12 ASTTRTGSGELF
. TRBV27 13 ASTPVGQGNYGYT
. TRBV5-4 15 ASSAWTSGRVYNEQF
. TRBV28 12 ASGLGRVGTEAF
. TRBV19 13 ASSISRDVHNEQF
. TRBV3-1/TRBV3-2 14 ASSQVLGGIKDTQY
. TRBV4-1 12 ASSWDRDNEKLF
. TRBV6-1 15 ASSEAGHESSYNEQF
. TRBV28 12 ASSYGPRPEKLF
. TRBV7-8 11 ASSLTYAGGQF
. TRBV11-3 12 ASSLEGTGYGAF
. TRBV5-4 12 ASSSGTGSEKLF
. TRBV4-3 14 ASSQDANGAGNTIY
. TRBV30 13 AWGAWGVRDEKLF
. TRBV18 15 ASSPFGQGGGYTEAF
. TRBV3-1/TRBV3-2 13 ASSQVSGAYNEQF
. TRBV29-1 11 SVSDRGVYEQY
. TRBV3-1/TRBV3-2 13 ASSQETRGTYGYT
. TRBV7-9 15 ASSSGGAALGNQPQH
. TRBV4-2 13 ASSQDLGVMETQY
. TRBV19 11 ASSMPPEAEQF
. TRBV5-3 16 ARSATESPNYSNQPQH
. TRBV5-6 13 ASSLWTAAKNIQY
. TRBV7-2 14 ASSLGSGRATDTQY
. TRBV7-6 12 ASSWGGEDTEAF
few TRBV18 12 ASSDGQGTHEQY
. TRBV6-5 10 ASRGVQSGYT
. TRBV28 12 ASSRQGLGYGYT
. TRBV6-5 11 ASSQSWAGELF
. TRBV5-1 14 ASSLEGSSYNSPLH
. TRBV5-1 12 ASSLQGYGTEAF
. TRBV5-1 13 ASSLGSNYNSPLH
. TRBV7-9 12 ASSSAGGNTEAF
. TRBV7-9 12 ASSLVGGADTQY
. TRBV5-1 11 ASSLDDNSPLH
. TRBV20-1 13 SASLLMGGNTEAF
. TRBV27 14 ASSFSQLAFQETQY
. TRBV27 17 ASSQAGHSASGSRNEQF
. TRBV30 9 AWSGDYTQY
. TRBV29-1 13 SVEHPKRMNTEAF